This passage covers 18 T cell receptor beta chains from one sample sequenced in a study of T cells after yellow fever vaccination. TCRdb re-derived calls from the 5' RACE reads in MiXCR, one entry per CDR3 protein. The table has about 53,000 distinct CDR3 sequences, roughly 7.4% seen once. Here the sequenced sample was CD8+ T cells sorted from PBMCs, taken on the day of the first yellow fever vaccination. The receptors were sampled from a young man who received the YFV17D yellow fever vaccine.

The sample holds a few counts of this clonotype. The chain employs TRBV10-3 and TRBJ2-1; TRBD1 or TRBD2 may be the D gene (7 bases each). CDR1 and CDR2 from the germline V gene are ENHRY and SYGVKD. The CDR3 is made up of 11 amino acids. V was shortened by 10 bases and J by 10 bases, with 14 bases between the two germline ends. CDR3 amino acids: CATQGGPEQFF. In nucleotides, the CDR3 is TGTGCCACTCAGGGGGGGCCGGAGCAGTTCTTC.

The chain joins TRBV12-3 or TRBV12-4 to TRBJ1-5; tentatively, D is TRBD1 (5 bases). The length of the CDR3 is 13 residues. Trimming shortened V by 7 bases and J by 2 bases, and 9 bases separated the two germline ends. This chain's CDR3 is CASNPGGNQPQHF. The CDR3 DNA reads TGTGCCAGCAACCCGGGGGGCAATCAGCCCCAGCATTTT.

At least ten counts were recorded for this clonotype. The chain uses TRBV7-9 and TRBJ2-7; D perhaps matches TRBD1 (6 bases). Trimming cost V 6 bases and J 1 base, with 13 bases left between them. CDR3 size: 14 residues. Germline loops: CDR1 SEHNR, CDR2 FQNEAQ (reference sequence). CDR3 nucleotides: TGTGCCAGCAGACCTTGGACAGAATCCTACGAGCAGTACTTC. It yields the protein CASRPWTESYEQYF.

This clonotype was picked up a small number of times. The genes are TRBV10-2 and TRBJ1-4, with a tentative D call TRBD1 (6 bases). CDR1 is WSHSY, CDR2 SAAADI, per germline. This CDR3 spans 16 amino acids. Trimming took off 2 bases at V and 4 bases at J, with 14 bases between the two ends. The CDR3 loop reads CASSEPETGLNEKLFF. The CDR3 DNA follows: TGCGCCAGCAGTGAGCCCGAAACAGGGCTTAATGAAAAACTGTTTTTT.

This clonotype has just a few counts. The V gene is TRBV7-3, the J gene TRBJ1-5; D gene ambiguous. Germline V gene data show CDR1 as SGHTA and CDR2 as FQGTGA. V lost 2 bases, J lost 0 bases, and 8 bases lay in between. The CDR3 covers 15 residues. The CDR3: CASSLWANSNQPQHF. CDR3 coding DNA: TGTGCCAGCAGCTTATGGGCAAATAGCAATCAGCCCCAGCATTTT.

The genes are TRBV12-3 or TRBV12-4 and TRBJ2-7; D could derive from TRBD1 or TRBD2 (5 bases each). With 3 bases removed from V and 2 bases from J, the gap between germline ends came to 17 bases. The CDR3 loop spans 16 amino acids. DNA of the CDR3: TGTGCCAGCAGTTTTCGGGCTGGGGACGCGACCTACGAGCAGTACTTC. This gives the protein CASSFRAGDATYEQYF.

This clonotype has more than one count but fewer than ten. V is TRBV5-1 and J is TRBJ2-5; unclear D gene. Per the germline V gene, CDR1 is SGHRS and CDR2 is YFSETQ. This CDR3 has 16 amino acids. V dropped 4 bases and J dropped 3 bases, with 19 bases sitting between them. CDR3 in amino acids: CASSPPSVGHEETQYF. The CDR3 coding sequence is TGCGCCAGCAGCCCTCCCTCGGTCGGTCACGAAGAGACCCAGTACTTC.

The table lists this clonotype with many counts. The chain is built from TRBV6-2 or TRBV6-3 and TRBJ2-7; D is perhaps TRBD1 (6 bases). V shed 8 bases and J shed 3 bases, with 17 bases lying between them. From germline, CDR1 is MNHEY and CDR2 SVGEGT. The CDR3 is made up of 14 amino acids. CDR3 in amino acids: CASSRTVEFYEQYV. The CDR3 nucleotides are TGTGCCAGCTCCCGGACAGTAGAATTCTACGAGCAGTACGTC.

This clonotype was counted ten times or more. This chain links TRBV20-1 with TRBJ2-7; weak D call: TRBD2 (6 bases). Germline CDR1 DFQATT, CDR2 SNEGSKA (reference sequence). With 6 bases removed from V and 3 bases from J, the gap between germline ends came to 15 bases. This CDR3 has 13 amino acids. In DNA form, the CDR3 reads TGCAGTGCCCGGGGGAGCCAAGGCTACGAGCAGTACGTC. Amino acid sequence: CSARGSQGYEQYV.

This clonotype was detected ten times or more. V gene TRBV7-7 combines with J gene TRBJ2-5; 7 bases are shared with TRBD2. Germline loops: CDR1 SSHAT, CDR2 FNYEAQ (reference sequence). The CDR3 extends over 14 amino acids. With 6 bases clipped from V and 4 bases from J, the junction kept 8 bases outside the gene matches. The CDR3 sequence: CASSSGTGGETQYF. The CDR3 coding sequence is TGTGCCAGCAGTTCCGGGACGGGAGGAGAGACCCAGTACTTC.

The CDR3 here is CASSLVGAYEQYF. The CDR3, as DNA: TGTGCCAGCAGCCTCGTTGGGGCCTACGAGCAGTACTTC. J is TRBJ2-7 and V is TRBV7-8; D call uncertain. Germline CDR1 SGHVS, CDR2 FQNEAQ. The CDR3 has 13 amino acids. V lost 5 bases, J lost 2 bases, and 10 bases lay in between. Drawing the rest from reference TRBV7-8 and TRBJ2-7, the complete variable domain is GAGVSQSPRYKVAKRGQDVALRCDPISGHVSLFWYQQALGQGPEFLTYFQNEAQLDKSGLPSDRFFAERPEGSVSTLKIQRTQQEDSAVYLCASSLVGAYEQYFGPGTRLTVT.

This clonotype was found many times. The genes are TRBV12-3 or TRBV12-4 and TRBJ1-5; D uncertain. V lost 6 bases, J lost 0 bases, and 12 bases lay in between. This CDR3 spans 15 amino acids. CDR3 loop: CASSLGPYSNQPQHF. The DNA of the CDR3 is TGTGCCAGCAGCCTTGGGCCCTATAGCAATCAGCCCCAGCATTTT.

This clonotype was counted at least ten times. V is TRBV20-1 and J is TRBJ2-1; the D call may be TRBD1 or TRBD2 (5 bases each). V was pared by 0 bases and J by 7 bases, with 16 bases between. Germline V lookup: CDR1 DFQATT, CDR2 SNEGSKA (reference sequence). The CDR3 runs 15 residues. CDR3: CSARDLVWGGNEQFF. CDR3 nucleotide sequence: TGCAGTGCTAGAGATCTCGTCTGGGGCGGGAATGAGCAGTTCTTC.

This sequence joins TRBV7-2 and TRBJ2-3, with 11 bases matching TRBD2. Germline CDR1 SGHTA, CDR2 FQGNSA. The CDR3 spans 16 residues. J lost 2 bases, V lost 5 bases, and 6 bases had no gene match. CDR3: CASSLLAGGPTDTQYF. In DNA form, the CDR3 reads TGTGCCAGCAGCCTCTTAGCGGGGGGGCCCACAGATACGCAGTATTTT.

This clonotype was picked up many times. The chain links TRBV10-2 to TRBJ1-1; possible D gene TRBD1, 5 bases. Germline CDR1 is WSHSY and CDR2 is SAAADI. Trimming took 6 bases from V and 1 from J, leaving 6 bases between them. The CDR3 totals 12 residues. CDR3 in amino acids: CASRGGNTEAFF. The CDR3, as DNA: TGCGCCAGCAGGGGGGGGAACACTGAAGCTTTCTTT.

The sample holds a few counts of this clonotype. The V call is TRBV6-2 or TRBV6-3, the J call TRBJ1-1; 9 bases align to TRBD1. Trimming at V came to 7 bases and at J to 5 bases, leaving 8 bases not matched to a gene. This CDR3 comprises 14 residues. CDR1 is MNHEY and CDR2 is SVGEGT in the germline V gene. CDR3 amino acids: CASNNRGLRTEAFF. In DNA, the CDR3 is TGTGCCAGCAACAACAGGGGGCTCAGGACTGAAGCTTTCTTT.

This clonotype was detected many times. The J gene is TRBJ2-3, the V gene TRBV12-3 or TRBV12-4; either TRBD1 or TRBD2 may supply D (5 bases each). The CDR3 length is 15 residues. V lost 8 bases to trimming and J lost 0 bases, with 15 bases between them. The chain's CDR3 is CASSPPGPSTDTQYF. In nucleotides, the CDR3 is TGTGCCAGCTCACCTCCGGGACCCAGCACAGATACGCAGTATTTT.

Many counts were recorded for this clonotype. The V and J genes are TRBV20-1 and TRBJ2-5; TRBD1 matches at 11 bases. From germline, CDR1 is DFQATT and CDR2 SNEGSKA (reference sequence). With V trimmed by 2 bases and J by 5 bases, 10 bases remained unmatched. The CDR3 has 16 residues. The CDR3: CSARSPGQGVLETQYF. CDR3 coding DNA: TGCAGTGCTAGATCCCCGGGACAGGGGGTTCTTGAGACCCAGTACTTC.